Listed below are T cell receptor beta chains from one sample, sequenced in a study of CD39 and CD103 CD8 tumor-infiltrating T cells. Data came from immunoSEQ multiplex PCR; TCRdb stores just in-frame clones and leaves some out. The data hold around 440 clones, with 70% observed a single time. The sequencing input was CD39- CD103+ CD8+ T cells sorted from the tumor. Every receptor here comes from a human donor with head and neck squamous cell carcinoma. The conserved cysteine and the conserved F or W are not part of the CDR3 here.

TRBV7-9	TRBJ1-1	ASSFLDRTAEAF
TRBV9	TRBJ2-5	ASSVDSGETQY
TRBV1	TRBJ2-1	TSSQGSGAEIYNEQF
TRBV19	TRBJ1-2	AIRTDFYGYT
TRBV6-6	TRBJ2-7	ASWDTSTYEQY
TRBV2	TRBJ2-1	ASAPGYNEQF
TRBV27	TRBJ1-1	ASSLQGTNTEAF
TRBV30	TRBJ1-1	AWDSGTNTEAF
TRBV27	TRBJ2-3	ASSLLLNTDTQY
TRBV7-9	TRBJ2-1	ASSDSATLYNEQF
TRBV7-6	TRBJ1-5	ASGEGGNQPQH
TRBV19	TRBJ2-7	ASSLTGGYYEQY
TRBV9	TRBJ1-1	ASSVRPGNTEAF
TRBV27	TRBJ1-2	ASSLQGANYGYT